Sequencing of this T cell receptor beta chain was carried out in a study of beta chain features in type 1 diabetes. Regarding the study as a whole: The VDJ junctions of type 1 diabetes patients carried fewer insertions and more deletions. The naive, central memory and Treg TCRB repertoires showed an apparent similarity that was greater among patients than among healthy donors.

Comments on this clone: As yet, its antigen is unknown.

Germline V gene lookup returns CDR1 SGHNT and CDR2 YYREEE (reference sequence). V dropped 9 bases and J dropped 1; count of bases not matched to a gene: 3. The CDR3 loop spans 13 amino acids. What was sequenced were expressed TCRB transcripts, since all of the isolated RNA had been reverse transcribed. Repertoires were generated with immunoSEQ multiplex PCR, while TCRdb's copy carries only in-frame clones and drops some. Among 300,000 to 400,000 clones listed, 6.5% to 10% were seen once. The chain uses TRBV5-4 and TRBJ2-1; TRBD2 matches at 8 bases. The sample was central memory CD4+ T cells from blood. This TCR derives from a woman between 18 and 29 years old in good health. The CDR3 bases are TGTGCCACCAGACTAGCGTCCTACAATGAGCAGTTCTTC. Translation: CATRLASYNEQFF.